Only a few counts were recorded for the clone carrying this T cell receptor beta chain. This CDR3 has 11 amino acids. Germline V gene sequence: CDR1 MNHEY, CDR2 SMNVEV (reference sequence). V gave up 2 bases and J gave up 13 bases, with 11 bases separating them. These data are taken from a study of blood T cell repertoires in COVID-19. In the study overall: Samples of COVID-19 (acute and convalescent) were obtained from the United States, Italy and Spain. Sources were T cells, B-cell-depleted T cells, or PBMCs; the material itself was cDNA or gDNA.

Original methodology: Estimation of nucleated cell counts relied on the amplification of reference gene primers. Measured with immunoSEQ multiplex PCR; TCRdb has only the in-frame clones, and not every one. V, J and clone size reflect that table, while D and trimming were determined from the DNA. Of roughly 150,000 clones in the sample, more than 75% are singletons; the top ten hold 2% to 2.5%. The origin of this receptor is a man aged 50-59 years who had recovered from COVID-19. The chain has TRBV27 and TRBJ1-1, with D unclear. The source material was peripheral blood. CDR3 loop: CASSLGGSDFF. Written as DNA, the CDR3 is TGTGCCAGCAGTTTAGGAGGGAGCGATTTCTTT.